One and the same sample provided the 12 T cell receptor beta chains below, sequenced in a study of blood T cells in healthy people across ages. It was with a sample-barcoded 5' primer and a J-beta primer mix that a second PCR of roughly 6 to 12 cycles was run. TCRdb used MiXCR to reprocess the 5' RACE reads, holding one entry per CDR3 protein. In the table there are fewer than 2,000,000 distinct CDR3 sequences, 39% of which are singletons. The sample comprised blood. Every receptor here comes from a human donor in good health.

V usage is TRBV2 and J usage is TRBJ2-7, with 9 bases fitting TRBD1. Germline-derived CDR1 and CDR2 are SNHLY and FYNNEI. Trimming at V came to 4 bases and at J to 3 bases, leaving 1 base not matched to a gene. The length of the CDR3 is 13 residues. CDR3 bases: TGTGCCAGCAGTGGGGACAGGGACTACGAGCAGTACTTC. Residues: CASSGDRDYEQYF.

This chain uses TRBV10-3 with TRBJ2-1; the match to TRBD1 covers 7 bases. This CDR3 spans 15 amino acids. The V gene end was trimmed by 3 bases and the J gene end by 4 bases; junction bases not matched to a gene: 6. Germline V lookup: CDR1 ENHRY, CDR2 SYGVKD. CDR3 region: CAISERDRAYNEQFF. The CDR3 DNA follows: TGTGCCATCAGTGAACGAGACAGGGCTTACAATGAGCAGTTCTTC.

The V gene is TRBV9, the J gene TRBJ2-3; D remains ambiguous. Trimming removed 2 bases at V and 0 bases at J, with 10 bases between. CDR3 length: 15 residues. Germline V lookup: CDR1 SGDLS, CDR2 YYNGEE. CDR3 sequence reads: CASSVHSTSTDTQYF. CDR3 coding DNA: TGTGCCAGCAGCGTCCACAGTACCAGCACAGATACGCAGTATTTT.

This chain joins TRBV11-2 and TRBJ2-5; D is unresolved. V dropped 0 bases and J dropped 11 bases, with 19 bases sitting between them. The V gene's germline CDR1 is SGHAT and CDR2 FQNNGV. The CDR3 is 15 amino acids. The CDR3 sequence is CASSLEARLNNEQYF. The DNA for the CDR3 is TGTGCCAGCAGCTTAGAGGCCCGACTCAACAATGAGCAGTACTTC.

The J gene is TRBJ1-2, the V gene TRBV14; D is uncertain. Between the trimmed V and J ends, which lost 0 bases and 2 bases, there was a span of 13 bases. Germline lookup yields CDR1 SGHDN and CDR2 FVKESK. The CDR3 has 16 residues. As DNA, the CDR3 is TGTGCCAGCAGCCAAGATCCAAGGGCGGTGAACTATGGCTACACCTTC. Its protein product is CASSQDPRAVNYGYTF. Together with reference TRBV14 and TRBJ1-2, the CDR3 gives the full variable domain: EAGVTQFPSHSVIEKGQTVTLRCDPISGHDNLYWYRRVMGKEIKFLLHFVKESKQDESGMPNNRFLAERTGGTYSTLKVQPAELEDSGVYFCASSQDPRAVNYGYTFGSGTRLTVV.

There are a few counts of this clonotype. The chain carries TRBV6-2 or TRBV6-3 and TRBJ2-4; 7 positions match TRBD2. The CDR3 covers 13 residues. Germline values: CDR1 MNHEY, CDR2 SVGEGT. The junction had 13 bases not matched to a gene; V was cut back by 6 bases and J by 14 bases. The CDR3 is CASSESRRAGEYF. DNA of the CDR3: TGTGCCAGCAGCGAGTCCCGAAGGGCGGGGGAGTACTTC.

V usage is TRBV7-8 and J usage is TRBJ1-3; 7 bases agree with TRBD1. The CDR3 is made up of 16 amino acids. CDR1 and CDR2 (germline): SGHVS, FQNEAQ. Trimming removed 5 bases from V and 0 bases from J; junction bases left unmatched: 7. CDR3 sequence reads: CASSQTGLNSGNTIYF. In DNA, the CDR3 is TGTGCCAGCAGCCAGACAGGGCTTAACTCTGGAAACACCATATATTTT.

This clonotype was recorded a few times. In DNA form, the CDR3 reads TGTGCCAGCAGTTACCTAACAGGGGCCGGCTACACCTTC. This gives the protein CASSYLTGAGYTF. The chain has TRBV6-6 and TRBJ1-2, with 7 bases that match TRBD1. V shed 2 bases and J 8 bases; nucleotides not matched to a gene: 5. The CDR3 covers 13 residues. Per germline, CDR1 MNHNY and CDR2 SVGAGI (reference sequence).

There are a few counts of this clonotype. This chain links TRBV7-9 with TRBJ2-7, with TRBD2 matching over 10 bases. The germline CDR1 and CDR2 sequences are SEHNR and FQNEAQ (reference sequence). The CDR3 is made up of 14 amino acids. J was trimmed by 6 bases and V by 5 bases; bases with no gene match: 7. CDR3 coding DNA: TGTGCCAGCAGCCCACCGGGACTAGCGCGCGAGCAGTACTTC. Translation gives CASSPPGLAREQYF.

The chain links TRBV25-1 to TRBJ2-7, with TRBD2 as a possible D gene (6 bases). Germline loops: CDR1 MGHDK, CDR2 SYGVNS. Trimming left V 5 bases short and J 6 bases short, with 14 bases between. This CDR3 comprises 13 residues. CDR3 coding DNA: TGTGCCAGCAGTCATCAACCGGAGGGCGAGCAGTACTTC. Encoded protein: CASSHQPEGEQYF.

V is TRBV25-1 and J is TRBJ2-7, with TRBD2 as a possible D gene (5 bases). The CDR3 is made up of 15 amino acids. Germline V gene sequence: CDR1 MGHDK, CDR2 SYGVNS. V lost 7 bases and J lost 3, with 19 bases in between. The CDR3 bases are TGTGCCAGCACTCTGAGGGCTAACCTCTTCTACGAGCAGTACTTC. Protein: CASTLRANLFYEQYF.

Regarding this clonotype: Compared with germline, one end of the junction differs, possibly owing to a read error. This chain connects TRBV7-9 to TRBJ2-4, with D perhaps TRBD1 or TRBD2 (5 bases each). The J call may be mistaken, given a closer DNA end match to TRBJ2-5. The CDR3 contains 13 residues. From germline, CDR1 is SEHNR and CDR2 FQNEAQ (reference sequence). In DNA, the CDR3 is TGTGACAGCAGCTTCGTGGGGGAAGAGACCCAGTACTTC. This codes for CDSSFVGEETQYF.